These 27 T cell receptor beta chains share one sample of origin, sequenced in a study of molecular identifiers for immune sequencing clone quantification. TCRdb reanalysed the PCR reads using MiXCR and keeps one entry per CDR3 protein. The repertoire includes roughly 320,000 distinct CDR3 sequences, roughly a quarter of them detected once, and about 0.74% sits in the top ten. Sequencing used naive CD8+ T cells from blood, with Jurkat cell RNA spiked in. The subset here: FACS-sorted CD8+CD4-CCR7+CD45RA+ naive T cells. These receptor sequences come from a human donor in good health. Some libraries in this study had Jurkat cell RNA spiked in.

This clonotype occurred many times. The CDR3 DNA reads TGTGCCAGCAGCTCTAGCGGGAGGGCCGCCCCGGAGATCGAGCAGTACTTC. Translated, it gives CASSSSGRAAPEIEQYF. This rearrangement joins TRBV7-9 to TRBJ2-7, with 12 bases matching TRBD2. The CDR3 has 17 residues. Per germline, CDR1 SEHNR and CDR2 FQNEAQ (reference sequence). V gave up 4 bases and J gave up 6 bases; unmatched junction bases: 13.

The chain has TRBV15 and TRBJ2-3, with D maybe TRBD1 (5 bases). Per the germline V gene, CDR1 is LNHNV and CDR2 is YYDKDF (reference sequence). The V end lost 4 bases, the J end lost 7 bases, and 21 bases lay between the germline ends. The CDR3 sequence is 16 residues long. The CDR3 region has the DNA TGTGCCACCAGCAACTCCCTTTTAGGGGCGTTGAATACGCAGTATTTT. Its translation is CATSNSLLGALNTQYF.

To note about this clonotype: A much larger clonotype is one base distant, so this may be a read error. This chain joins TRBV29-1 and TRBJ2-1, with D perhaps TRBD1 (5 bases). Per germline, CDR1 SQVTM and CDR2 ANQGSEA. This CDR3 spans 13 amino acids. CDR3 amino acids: CSVDQGPYNKQFF. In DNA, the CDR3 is TGCAGCGTTGATCAGGGCCCCTACAATAAGCAGTTCTTC.

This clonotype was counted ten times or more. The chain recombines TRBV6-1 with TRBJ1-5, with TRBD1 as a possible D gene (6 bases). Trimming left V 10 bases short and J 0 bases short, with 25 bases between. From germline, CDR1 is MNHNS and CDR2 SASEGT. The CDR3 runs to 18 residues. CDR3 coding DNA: TGTGCCACCATTGGTCGGGCAGGGGCATTGAATAGCAATCAGCCCCAGCATTTT. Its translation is CATIGRAGALNSNQPQHF.

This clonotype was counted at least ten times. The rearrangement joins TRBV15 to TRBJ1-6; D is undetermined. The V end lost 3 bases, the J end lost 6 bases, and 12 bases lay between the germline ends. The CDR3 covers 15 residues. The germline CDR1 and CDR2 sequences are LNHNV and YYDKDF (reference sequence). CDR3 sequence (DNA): TGTGCCACCAGCAGCGGGATTAGTCCTAATTCACCCCTCCACTTT. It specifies CATSSGISPNSPLHF.

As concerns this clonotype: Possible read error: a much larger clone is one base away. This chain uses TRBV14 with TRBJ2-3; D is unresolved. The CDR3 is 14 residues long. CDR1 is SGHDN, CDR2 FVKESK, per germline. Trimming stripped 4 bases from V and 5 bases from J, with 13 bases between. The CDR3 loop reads CASSRRVSLDTQYF. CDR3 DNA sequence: TGTGCCAGCAGCCGCCGGGTCAGTTTAGATACGCAGTATTTT.

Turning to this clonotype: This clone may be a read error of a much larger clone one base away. The CDR3 DNA follows: TGCGCCAGCGGCTTGGAAGGGGCTAGCGCCTGGCCCACAGATACGCAGTATTTT. Its protein product is CASGLEGASAWPTDTQYF. The rearrangement uses TRBV5-1 and TRBJ2-3, with D perhaps matching TRBD2 (6 bases). CDR3 length: 18 residues. Germline-derived CDR1 and CDR2 are SGHRS and YFSETQ.

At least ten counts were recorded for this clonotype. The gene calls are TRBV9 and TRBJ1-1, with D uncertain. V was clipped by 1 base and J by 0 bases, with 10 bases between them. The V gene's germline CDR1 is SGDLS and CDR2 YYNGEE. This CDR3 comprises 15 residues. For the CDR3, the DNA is TGTGCCAGCAGCGTACCCAGTAGCATGAACACTGAAGCTTTCTTT. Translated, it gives CASSVPSSMNTEAFF.

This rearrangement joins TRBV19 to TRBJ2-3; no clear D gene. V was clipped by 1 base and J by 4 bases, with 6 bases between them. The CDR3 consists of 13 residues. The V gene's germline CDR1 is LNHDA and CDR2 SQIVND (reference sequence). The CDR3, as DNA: TGTGCCAGTAGTATAGGGGTTCCAGATACGCAGTATTTT. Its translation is CASSIGVPDTQYF.

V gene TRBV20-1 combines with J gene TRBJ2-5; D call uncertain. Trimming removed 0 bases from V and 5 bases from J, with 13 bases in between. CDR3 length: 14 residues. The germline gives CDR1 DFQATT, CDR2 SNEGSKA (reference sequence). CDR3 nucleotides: TGCAGTGCTAGAGAGGTCGAGGTTTGGGAGACCCAGTACTTC. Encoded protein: CSAREVEVWETQYF.

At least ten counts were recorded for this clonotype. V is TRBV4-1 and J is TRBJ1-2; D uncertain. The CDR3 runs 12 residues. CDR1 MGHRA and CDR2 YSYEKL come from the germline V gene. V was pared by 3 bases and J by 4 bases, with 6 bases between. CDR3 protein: CASSQGFYGYTF. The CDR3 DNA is TGCGCCAGCAGCCAGGGATTCTATGGCTACACCTTC.

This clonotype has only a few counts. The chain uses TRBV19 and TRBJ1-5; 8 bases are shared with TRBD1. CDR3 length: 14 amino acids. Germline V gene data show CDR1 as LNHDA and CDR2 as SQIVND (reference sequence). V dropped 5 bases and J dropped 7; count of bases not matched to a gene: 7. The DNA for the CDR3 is TGTGCCAGTAGTGAAGACAGGGGAGGACAGCCCCAGCATTTT. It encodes CASSEDRGGQPQHF.

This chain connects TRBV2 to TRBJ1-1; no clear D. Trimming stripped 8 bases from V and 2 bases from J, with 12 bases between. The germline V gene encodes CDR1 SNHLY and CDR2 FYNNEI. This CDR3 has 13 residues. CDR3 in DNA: TGTGCCAGCTGCGGGCGGGCCAACACTGAAGCTTTCTTT. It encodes CASCGRANTEAFF. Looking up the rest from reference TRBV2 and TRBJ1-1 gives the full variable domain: EPEVTQTPSHQVTQMGQEVILRCVPISNHLYFYWYRQILGQKVEFLVSFYNNEISEKSEIFDDQFSVERPDGSNFTLKIRSTKLEDSAMYFCASCGRANTEAFFGQGTRLTVV.

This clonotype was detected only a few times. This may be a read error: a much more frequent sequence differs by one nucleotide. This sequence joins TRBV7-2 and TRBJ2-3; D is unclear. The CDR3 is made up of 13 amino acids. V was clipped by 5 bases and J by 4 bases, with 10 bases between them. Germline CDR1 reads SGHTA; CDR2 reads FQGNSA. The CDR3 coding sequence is TGTGCCAGCAGCCCCATACCCGCAGATACGCAGTATTTT. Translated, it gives CASSPIPADTQYF.

In DNA, the CDR3 is TGTGCCAGCAGTTACGCCGGACAAAGCTACGAGCAGTACTTC. Amino acids: CASSYAGQSYEQYF. The V gene is TRBV6-5, the J gene TRBJ2-7, with D maybe TRBD1 (5 bases). V was shortened by 2 bases and J by 3 bases, with 11 bases between the two germline ends. Germline CDR1 reads MNHEY; CDR2 reads SVGAGI. The CDR3 length is 14 residues.

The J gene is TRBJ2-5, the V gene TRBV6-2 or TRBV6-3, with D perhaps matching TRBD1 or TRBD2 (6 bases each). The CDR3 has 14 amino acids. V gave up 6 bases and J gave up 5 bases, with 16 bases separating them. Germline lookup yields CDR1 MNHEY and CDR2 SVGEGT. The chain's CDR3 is CASRSDGGFETQYF. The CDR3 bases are TGTGCCAGCAGGAGTGACGGGGGCTTTGAGACCCAGTACTTC.

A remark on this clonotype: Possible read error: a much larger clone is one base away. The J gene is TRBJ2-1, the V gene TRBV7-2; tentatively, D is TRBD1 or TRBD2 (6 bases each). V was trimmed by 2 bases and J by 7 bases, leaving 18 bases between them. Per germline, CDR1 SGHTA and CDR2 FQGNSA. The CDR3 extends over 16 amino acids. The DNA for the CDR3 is TGTGCCAGCAGCTTAATTATCACAGGGACTGAGAATGAGCAGTTCTTC. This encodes CASSLIITGTENEQFF.

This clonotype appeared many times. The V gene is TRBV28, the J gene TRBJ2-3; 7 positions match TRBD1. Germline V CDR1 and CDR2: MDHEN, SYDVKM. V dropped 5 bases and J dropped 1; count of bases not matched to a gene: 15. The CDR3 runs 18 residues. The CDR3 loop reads CASSTHSTGSMGTDTQYF. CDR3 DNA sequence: TGTGCCAGCAGTACGCACTCGACAGGGAGTATGGGCACAGATACGCAGTATTTT.

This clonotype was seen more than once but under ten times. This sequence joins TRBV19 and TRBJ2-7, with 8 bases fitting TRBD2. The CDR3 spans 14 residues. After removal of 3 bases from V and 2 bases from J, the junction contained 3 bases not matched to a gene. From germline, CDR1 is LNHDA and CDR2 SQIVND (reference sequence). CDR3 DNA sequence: TGTGCCAGTAGTATCGGCGGGGGGCCCTACGAGCAGTACTTC. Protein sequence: CASSIGGGPYEQYF.

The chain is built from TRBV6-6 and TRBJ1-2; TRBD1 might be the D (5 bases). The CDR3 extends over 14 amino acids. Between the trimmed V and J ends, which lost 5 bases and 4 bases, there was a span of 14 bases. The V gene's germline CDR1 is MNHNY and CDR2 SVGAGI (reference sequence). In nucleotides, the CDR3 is TGTGCCAGCAGTGAACTCCAGGGAGGCTATGGCTACACCTTC. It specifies CASSELQGGYGYTF.

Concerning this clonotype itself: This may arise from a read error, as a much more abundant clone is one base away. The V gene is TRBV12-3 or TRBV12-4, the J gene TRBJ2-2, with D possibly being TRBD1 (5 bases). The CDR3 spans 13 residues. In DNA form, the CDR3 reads TGTGCCAGCACTCCAGGGAACACCAGGGAGCTGTTTTTT. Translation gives CASTPGNTRELFF.

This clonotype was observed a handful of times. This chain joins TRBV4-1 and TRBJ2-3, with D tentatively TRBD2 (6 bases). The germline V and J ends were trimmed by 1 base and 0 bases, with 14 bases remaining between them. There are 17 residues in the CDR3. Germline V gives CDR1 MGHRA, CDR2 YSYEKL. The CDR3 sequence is CASSQGVGGTSTDTQYF. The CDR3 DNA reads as TGCGCCAGCAGCCAAGGGGTCGGGGGAACTAGCACAGATACGCAGTATTTT.

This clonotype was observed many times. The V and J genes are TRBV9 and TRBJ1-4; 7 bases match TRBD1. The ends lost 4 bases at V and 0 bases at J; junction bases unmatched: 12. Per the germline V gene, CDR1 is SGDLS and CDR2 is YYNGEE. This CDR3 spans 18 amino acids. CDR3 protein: CASSTGTVGTPTNEKLFF. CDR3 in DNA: TGTGCCAGCAGCACTGGGACAGTTGGAACGCCAACTAATGAAAAACTGTTTTTT.

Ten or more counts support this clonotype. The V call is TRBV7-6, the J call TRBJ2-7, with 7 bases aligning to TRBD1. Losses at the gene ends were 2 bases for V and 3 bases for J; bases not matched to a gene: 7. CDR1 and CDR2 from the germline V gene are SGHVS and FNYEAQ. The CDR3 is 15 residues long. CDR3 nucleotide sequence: TGTGCCAGCAGCTTATCCCAGGGGGTTTTCTACGAGCAGTACTTC. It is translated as CASSLSQGVFYEQYF.

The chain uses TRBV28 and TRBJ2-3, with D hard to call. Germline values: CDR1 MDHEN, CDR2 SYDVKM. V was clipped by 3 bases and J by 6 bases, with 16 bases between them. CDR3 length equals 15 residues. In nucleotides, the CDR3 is TGTGCCAGCAGTTTTGGTTTGGCGAACGGGGATACGCAGTATTTT. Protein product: CASSFGLANGDTQYF.

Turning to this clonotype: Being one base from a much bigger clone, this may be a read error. CDR3 DNA sequence: TGCGCCAGCAGCAACAGTCATGGCTACACCTTC. It is translated as CASSNSHGYTF. This rearrangement joins TRBV5-1 to TRBJ1-2; D gene unclear. This CDR3 has 11 residues. Germline V lookup: CDR1 SGHRS, CDR2 YFSETQ. Trimming pared 4 bases from V and 6 bases from J, leaving 7 bases between.

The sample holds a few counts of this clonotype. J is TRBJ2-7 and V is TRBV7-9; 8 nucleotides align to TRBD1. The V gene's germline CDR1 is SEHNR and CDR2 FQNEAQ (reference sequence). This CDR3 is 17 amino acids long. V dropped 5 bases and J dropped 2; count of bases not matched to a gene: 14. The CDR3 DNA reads TGTGCCAGCAGCCCCCACTTGGTCGGGACAGGAACCTACGAGCAGTACTTC. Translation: CASSPHLVGTGTYEQYF.